This is a list of T cell receptor beta chains from one sample in a study of cytomegalovirus exposure and HLA in healthy donors. The repertoire was sequenced with immunoSEQ multiplex PCR; TCRdb's copy has only in-frame clones and lacks some. This table holds 150,000 to 200,000 clones, 82% found once. Material: PBMCs. The receptors were sampled from a girl aged 2 to 10 in good health and CMV-seropositive. Both conserved end residues are part of each CDR3. The order of the fields is J gene, D gene, clone size, V gene, CDR3 DNA, CDR3 protein. D genes are given only for firm matches. Where a row states a size, it is once, few, many or the class of an expanded clone; other rows omit it.

j_call: TRBJ2-6; d_call: -; clone_size: -; v_call: TRBV14; cdr3_nt: TGTGCCAGCAGTCGCTCTGGGGCCAACGTCCTGACTTTC; cdr3_aa: CASSRSGANVLTF
j_call: TRBJ2-5; d_call: TRBD2; clone_size: -; v_call: TRBV10-3; cdr3_nt: TGTGCCATCAGTGAGCCCCGACTAGCGGGAACCGAGACCCAGTACTTC; cdr3_aa: CAISEPRLAGTETQYF
j_call: TRBJ1-1; d_call: -; clone_size: -; v_call: TRBV10-1; cdr3_nt: TGCGCCAGCAGTGAGACCCCCAGCGGGGCTTCTGAAGCTTTCTTT; cdr3_aa: CASSETPSGASEAFF
j_call: TRBJ1-1; d_call: -; clone_size: -; v_call: TRBV15; cdr3_nt: TGTGCCACCACAAGAGACCAGGAAGGAATCACTGAAGCTTTCTTT; cdr3_aa: CATTRDQEGITEAFF
j_call: TRBJ1-5; d_call: -; clone_size: -; v_call: TRBV28; cdr3_nt: TGTGCCAGCAGTTTTAGGGGGGGGGCTCAGCCCCAGCATTTT; cdr3_aa: CASSFRGGAQPQHF
j_call: TRBJ2-7; d_call: TRBD2; clone_size: once; v_call: TRBV5-1; cdr3_nt: TGCGCCAGCAACCCCCCCGGGACTAGCCGCTACGAGCAGTACTTC; cdr3_aa: CASNPPGTSRYEQYF
j_call: TRBJ2-2; d_call: TRBD2; clone_size: -; v_call: TRBV4-2; cdr3_nt: TGTGCCAGCAGCCAAGATCTTCTAGCGGGAGAGCCCGGGGAGCTGTTTTTT; cdr3_aa: CASSQDLLAGEPGELFF
j_call: TRBJ2-3; d_call: TRBD2; clone_size: -; v_call: TRBV28; cdr3_nt: TGTGCCAGCACCCATAGCGGGAGGCCCCCCGATACGCAGTATTTT; cdr3_aa: CASTHSGRPPDTQYF
j_call: TRBJ1-1; d_call: TRBD1; clone_size: -; v_call: TRBV6-5; cdr3_nt: TGTGCCAGCAGGGGACAGGGGTACACTGAAGCTTTCTTT; cdr3_aa: CASRGQGYTEAFF
j_call: TRBJ2-1; d_call: TRBD2; clone_size: few; v_call: TRBV6-4; cdr3_nt: TGTGCCAGCTCTGGAGGGACTAGCGGGAGTGGGGTACTGTTCTTC; cdr3_aa: CASSGGTSGSGVLFF
j_call: TRBJ2-3; d_call: -; clone_size: -; v_call: TRBV18; cdr3_nt: TGTGCCAGCTCACCAAGGGGATCCACAGATACGCAGTATTTT; cdr3_aa: CASSPRGSTDTQYF
j_call: TRBJ2-5; d_call: -; clone_size: -; v_call: TRBV28; cdr3_nt: TGTGCCAGCAGGCAGAATTCAGGGTATACCCAGTACTTC; cdr3_aa: CASRQNSGYTQYF
j_call: TRBJ2-5; d_call: TRBD1; clone_size: -; v_call: TRBV13; cdr3_nt: TGTGCCAGCAGCTTAGGACGCCCGGGACAGGGGCGGGAGACCCAGTACTTC; cdr3_aa: CASSLGRPGQGRETQYF
j_call: TRBJ2-2; d_call: -; clone_size: -; v_call: TRBV6-4; cdr3_nt: TGTGCCAGCAGTGCGTCTAACACCGGGGAGCTGTTTTTT; cdr3_aa: CASSASNTGELFF
j_call: TRBJ2-3; d_call: TRBD2; clone_size: -; v_call: TRBV10-3; cdr3_nt: TGTGCCATCTCGGGAGGGAGCACAGATACGCAGTATTTT; cdr3_aa: CAISGGSTDTQYF
j_call: TRBJ1-5; d_call: -; clone_size: -; v_call: TRBV15; cdr3_nt: TGTGCCGGTTCCACAGGCAATCAGCCCCAGCATTTT; cdr3_aa: CAGSTGNQPQHF
j_call: TRBJ2-5; d_call: TRBD2; clone_size: -; v_call: TRBV14; cdr3_nt: TGTGCCAGCAGCCAAGATTGGTCTAGCGGGAGGATTGGAGAGACCCAGTACTTC; cdr3_aa: CASSQDWSSGRIGETQYF
j_call: TRBJ2-3; d_call: TRBD2; clone_size: -; v_call: TRBV6-5; cdr3_nt: TGTGCCAGCAGTTATGGCGGGAGGAATACAGATACGCAGTATTTT; cdr3_aa: CASSYGGRNTDTQYF
j_call: TRBJ1-4; d_call: -; clone_size: -; v_call: TRBV25-1; cdr3_nt: TGTGCCAGCAGTGACCCCGGACAGGAAAAACTGTTTTTT; cdr3_aa: CASSDPGQEKLFF
j_call: TRBJ2-7; d_call: TRBD2; clone_size: -; v_call: TRBV7-9; cdr3_nt: TGTTCCAGCAGCTTTTTAGCGGGAGGCTTACCCTACGAGCAGTACTTC; cdr3_aa: CSSSFLAGGLPYEQYF
j_call: TRBJ1-3; d_call: -; clone_size: -; v_call: TRBV4-1; cdr3_nt: TGCGCCAGCAGCCAAGATTCCGGACAGGGAAACACCATATATTTT; cdr3_aa: CASSQDSGQGNTIYF
j_call: TRBJ2-7; d_call: -; clone_size: -; v_call: TRBV2; cdr3_nt: TGTGCCAGCAACGATATGCGGACAGTCTCCTACGAGCAGTACTTC; cdr3_aa: CASNDMRTVSYEQYF
j_call: TRBJ2-3; d_call: TRBD2; clone_size: -; v_call: TRBV5-1; cdr3_nt: TGCGCCAGCAGCTCCGGGACTAGCGGGAGCACAGATACGCAGTATTTT; cdr3_aa: CASSSGTSGSTDTQYF
j_call: TRBJ2-7; d_call: -; clone_size: -; v_call: TRBV11-2; cdr3_nt: TGTGCCAGCAGCTTCGAGACAGCCCCACAGTACGAGCAGTACTTC; cdr3_aa: CASSFETAPQYEQYF
j_call: TRBJ1-5; d_call: TRBD1; clone_size: -; v_call: TRBV2; cdr3_nt: TGTGCCAGCAACCGGGACAGGGGGCATCGTAGCAATCAGCCCCAGCATTTT; cdr3_aa: CASNRDRGHRSNQPQHF
j_call: TRBJ2-1; d_call: -; clone_size: -; v_call: TRBV6-5; cdr3_nt: TGTGCCAGCAGTTCGGGACTTGTTGAGCAGTTCTTC; cdr3_aa: CASSSGLVEQFF
j_call: TRBJ2-3; d_call: TRBD2; clone_size: -; v_call: TRBV27; cdr3_nt: TGTGCCAGCAGTTTAACTAGCGGGAGCCCAGATACGCAGTATTTT; cdr3_aa: CASSLTSGSPDTQYF
j_call: TRBJ1-2; d_call: TRBD1; clone_size: -; v_call: TRBV4-1; cdr3_nt: TGCGCCAGCAGCCAAGGGGCCAGGGGGAACTATGGCTACACCTTC; cdr3_aa: CASSQGARGNYGYTF
j_call: TRBJ2-7; d_call: TRBD1; clone_size: -; v_call: TRBV14; cdr3_nt: TGTGCCAGCAGCCCCTTCCCGGGACAGGGTTACGAGCAGTACTTC; cdr3_aa: CASSPFPGQGYEQYF
j_call: TRBJ2-1; d_call: TRBD1; clone_size: -; v_call: TRBV4-2; cdr3_nt: TGTGCCAGCAGACAGGGGGCGCGGGGCAGGTCCTACAATGAGCAGTTCTTC; cdr3_aa: CASRQGARGRSYNEQFF
j_call: TRBJ1-5; d_call: -; clone_size: -; v_call: TRBV30; cdr3_nt: TGTGCCTGGAGACGCCGGGAGGGACAGCCCCAGCATTTT; cdr3_aa: CAWRRREGQPQHF
j_call: TRBJ2-3; d_call: -; clone_size: once; v_call: TRBV19; cdr3_nt: TGTGCCAGTGGAAAATTTACTAGTGCGAATTATGGAGATACGCAGTATTTT; cdr3_aa: CASGKFTSANYGDTQYF
j_call: TRBJ1-6; d_call: -; clone_size: few; v_call: TRBV30; cdr3_nt: TGTGCCTGGTCGGCCGCGAGGTATTCACCCCTCCACTTT; cdr3_aa: CAWSAARYSPLHF
j_call: TRBJ2-7; d_call: TRBD1; clone_size: -; v_call: TRBV18; cdr3_nt: TGTGCCAGCTCACCGGGTACAGGGGTCCTCTCCTACGAGCAGTACTTC; cdr3_aa: CASSPGTGVLSYEQYF
j_call: TRBJ1-4; d_call: TRBD1; clone_size: -; v_call: TRBV19; cdr3_nt: TGTGCCAGTAGTACCCGACAGGGCAGGGAGAAACTGTTTTTT; cdr3_aa: CASSTRQGREKLFF
j_call: TRBJ1-2; d_call: -; clone_size: -; v_call: TRBV5-4; cdr3_nt: TGTGCCAGCAGCTTGGCCAGGGCAAATGGCTACACCTTC; cdr3_aa: CASSLARANGYTF
j_call: TRBJ1-2; d_call: -; clone_size: -; v_call: TRBV2; cdr3_nt: TGTGCCCGGACAGTCACCTATGGCTACACCTTC; cdr3_aa: CARTVTYGYTF
j_call: TRBJ2-4; d_call: TRBD1; clone_size: -; v_call: TRBV5-1; cdr3_nt: TGCGCCAGCAGCTTGGTTACCGGACAGGAAAACATTCAGTACTTC; cdr3_aa: CASSLVTGQENIQYF
j_call: TRBJ2-2; d_call: TRBD2; clone_size: -; v_call: TRBV2; cdr3_nt: TGTGCCAGCAGCGACGGGCTAGCGGGTTTTTACCTGAACACCGGGGAGCTGTTTTTT; cdr3_aa: CASSDGLAGFYLNTGELFF
j_call: TRBJ1-1; d_call: TRBD1; clone_size: -; v_call: TRBV7-9; cdr3_nt: TGTGCCAGTCGACAGGGAAGAACTGAAGCTTTCTTT; cdr3_aa: CASRQGRTEAFF
j_call: TRBJ1-4; d_call: -; clone_size: few; v_call: TRBV28; cdr3_nt: TGTGCCAGCAGGCGGCAGACAGGAAGCGACAGGAAACTGTTTTTT; cdr3_aa: CASRRQTGSDRKLFF
j_call: TRBJ2-3; d_call: -; clone_size: -; v_call: TRBV19; cdr3_nt: TGTGCCAGTAGTATAGGCTGGGCTAGCGTATCCACAGATACGCAGTATTTT; cdr3_aa: CASSIGWASVSTDTQYF
j_call: TRBJ2-3; d_call: TRBD2; clone_size: -; v_call: TRBV5-1; cdr3_nt: TGCGCCAGCAGCCATCCCCGACTAGCGGGACGAGCAGATACGCAGTATTTT; cdr3_aa: CASSHPRLAGRADTQYF
j_call: TRBJ2-5; d_call: -; clone_size: -; v_call: TRBV5-1; cdr3_nt: TGCGCCAGCAGCCCACGGGCCGGACTCCGAGAGACCCAGTACTTC; cdr3_aa: CASSPRAGLRETQYF
j_call: TRBJ2-7; d_call: TRBD1; clone_size: -; v_call: TRBV28; cdr3_nt: TGTGCCAGCAGCGTTACGTTGAACAGGGGGCCCTACGAGCAGTACTTC; cdr3_aa: CASSVTLNRGPYEQYF
j_call: TRBJ2-5; d_call: -; clone_size: -; v_call: TRBV2; cdr3_nt: TGTGCCAGCAGTGAACGAGAGACCCAGTACTTC; cdr3_aa: CASSERETQYF